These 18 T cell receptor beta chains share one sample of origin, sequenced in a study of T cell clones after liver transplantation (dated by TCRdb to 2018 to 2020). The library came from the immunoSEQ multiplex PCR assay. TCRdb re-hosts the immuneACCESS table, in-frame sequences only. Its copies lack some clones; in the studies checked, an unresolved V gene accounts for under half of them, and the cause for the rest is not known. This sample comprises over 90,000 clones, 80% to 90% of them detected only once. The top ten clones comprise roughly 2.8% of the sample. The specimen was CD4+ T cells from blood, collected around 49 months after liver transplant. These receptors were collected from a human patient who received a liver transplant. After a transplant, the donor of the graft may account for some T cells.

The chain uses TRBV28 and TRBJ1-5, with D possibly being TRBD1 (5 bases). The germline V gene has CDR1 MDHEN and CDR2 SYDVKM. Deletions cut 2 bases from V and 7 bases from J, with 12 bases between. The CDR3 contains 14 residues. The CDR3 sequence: CASSLVGARQPQHF. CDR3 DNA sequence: TGTGCCAGCAGTTTAGTCGGGGCGAGGCAGCCCCAGCATTTT. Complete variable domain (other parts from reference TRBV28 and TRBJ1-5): DVKVTQSSRYLVKRTGEKVFLECVQDMDHENMFWYRQDPGLGLRLIYFSYDVKMKEKGDIPEGYSVSREKKERFSLILESASTNQTSMYLCASSLVGARQPQHFGDGTRLSIL.

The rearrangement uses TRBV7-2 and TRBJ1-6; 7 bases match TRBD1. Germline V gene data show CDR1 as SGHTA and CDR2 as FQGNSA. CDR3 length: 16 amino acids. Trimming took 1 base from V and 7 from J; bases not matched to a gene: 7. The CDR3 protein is CASSLDRTGRNSPLHF. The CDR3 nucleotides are TGTGCCAGCAGCTTAGACCGGACAGGTCGAAATTCACCCCTCCACTTT.

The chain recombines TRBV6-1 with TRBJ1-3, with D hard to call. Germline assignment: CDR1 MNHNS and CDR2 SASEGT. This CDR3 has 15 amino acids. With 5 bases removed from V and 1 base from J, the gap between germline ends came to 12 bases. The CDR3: CASSRQTSSGNTIYF. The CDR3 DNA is TGTGCCAGCAGTCGGCAGACCTCATCTGGAAACACCATATATTTT.

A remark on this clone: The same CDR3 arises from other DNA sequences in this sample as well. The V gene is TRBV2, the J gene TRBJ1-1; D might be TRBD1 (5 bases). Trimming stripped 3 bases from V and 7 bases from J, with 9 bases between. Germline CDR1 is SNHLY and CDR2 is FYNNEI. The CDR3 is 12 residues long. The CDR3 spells CASSDGGGEAFF. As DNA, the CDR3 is TGTGCCAGCAGTGACGGTGGGGGTGAAGCTTTCTTT.

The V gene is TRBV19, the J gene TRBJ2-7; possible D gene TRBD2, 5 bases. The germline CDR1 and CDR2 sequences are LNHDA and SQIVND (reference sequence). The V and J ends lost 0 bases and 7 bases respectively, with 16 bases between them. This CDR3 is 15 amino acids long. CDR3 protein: CASSIDTGFRDEQYF. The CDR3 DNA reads TGTGCCAGTAGTATAGATACTGGGTTTCGGGATGAGCAGTACTTC.

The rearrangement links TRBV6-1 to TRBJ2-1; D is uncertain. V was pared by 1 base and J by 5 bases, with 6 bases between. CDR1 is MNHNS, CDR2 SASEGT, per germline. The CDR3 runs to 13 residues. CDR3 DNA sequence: TGTGCCAGCAGTGAAGGTAGGCACAATGAGCAGTTCTTC. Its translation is CASSEGRHNEQFF.

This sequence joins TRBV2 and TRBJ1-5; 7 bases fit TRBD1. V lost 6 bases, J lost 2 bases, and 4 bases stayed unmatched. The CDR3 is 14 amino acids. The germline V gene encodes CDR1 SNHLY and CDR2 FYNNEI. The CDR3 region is CASSADRGNQPQHF. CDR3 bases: TGTGCCAGCAGCGCTGACAGGGGCAATCAGCCCCAGCATTTT.

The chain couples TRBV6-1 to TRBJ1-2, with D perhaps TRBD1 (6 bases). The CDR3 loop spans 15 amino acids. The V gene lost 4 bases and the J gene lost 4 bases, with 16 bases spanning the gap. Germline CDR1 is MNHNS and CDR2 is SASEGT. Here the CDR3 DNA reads TGTGCCAGCAGTGTACAGGGACAAGGGCCCTATGGCTACACCTTC. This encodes CASSVQGQGPYGYTF.

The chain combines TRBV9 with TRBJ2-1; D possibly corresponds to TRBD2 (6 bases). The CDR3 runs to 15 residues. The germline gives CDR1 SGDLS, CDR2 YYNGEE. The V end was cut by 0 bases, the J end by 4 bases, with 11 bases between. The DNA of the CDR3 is TGTGCCAGCAGCGTAGAGGGGAGGCCTTACAATGAGCAGTTCTTC. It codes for CASSVEGRPYNEQFF.

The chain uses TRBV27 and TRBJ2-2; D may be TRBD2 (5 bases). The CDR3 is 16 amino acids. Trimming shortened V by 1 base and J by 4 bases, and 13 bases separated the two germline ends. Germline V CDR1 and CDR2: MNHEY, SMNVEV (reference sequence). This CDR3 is CASSLLVGRGTGELFF. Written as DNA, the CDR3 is TGTGCCAGCAGTTTATTGGTAGGGAGAGGCACCGGGGAGCTGTTTTTT.

In DNA form, the CDR3 reads TGTGCCAGCAGGATGACAGCTAACTATGGCTACACCTTC. It is translated as CASRMTANYGYTF. The V and J genes are TRBV5-6 and TRBJ1-2; weak D call: TRBD1 (5 bases). This CDR3 is 13 amino acids long. V was clipped by 5 bases and J by 0 bases, with 8 bases between them. The germline CDR1 and CDR2 sequences are SGHDT and YYEEEE.

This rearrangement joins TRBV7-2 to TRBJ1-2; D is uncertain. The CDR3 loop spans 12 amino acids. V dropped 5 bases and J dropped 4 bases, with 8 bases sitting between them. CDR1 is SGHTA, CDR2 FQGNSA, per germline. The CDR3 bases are TGTGCCAGCAGCACAGACACCTATGGCTACACCTTC. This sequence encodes CASSTDTYGYTF.

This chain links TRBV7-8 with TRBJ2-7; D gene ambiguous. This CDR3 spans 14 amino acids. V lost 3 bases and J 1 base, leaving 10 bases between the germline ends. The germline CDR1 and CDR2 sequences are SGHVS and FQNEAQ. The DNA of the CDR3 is TGTGCCAGCAGCTTTGTTGCTGATTCCTACGAGCAGTACTTC. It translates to CASSFVADSYEQYF.

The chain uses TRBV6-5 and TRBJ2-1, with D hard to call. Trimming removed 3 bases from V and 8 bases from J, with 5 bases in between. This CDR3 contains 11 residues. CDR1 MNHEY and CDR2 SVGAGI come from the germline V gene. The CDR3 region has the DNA TGTGCCAGCAGTTATCTTCATGAGCAGTTCTTC. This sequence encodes CASSYLHEQFF.

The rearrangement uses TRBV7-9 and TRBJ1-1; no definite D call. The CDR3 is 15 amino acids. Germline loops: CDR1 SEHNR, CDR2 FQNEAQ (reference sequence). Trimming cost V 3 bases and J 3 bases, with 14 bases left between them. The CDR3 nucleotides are TGTGCCAGCAGCTTCCGAGCGTTGGGGTACACTGAAGCTTTCTTT. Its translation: CASSFRALGYTEAFF.

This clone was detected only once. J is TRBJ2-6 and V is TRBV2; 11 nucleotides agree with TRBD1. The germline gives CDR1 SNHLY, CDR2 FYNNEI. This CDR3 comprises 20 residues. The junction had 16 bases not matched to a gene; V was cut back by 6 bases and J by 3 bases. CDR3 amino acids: CASRHRSRTGGLSGANVLTF. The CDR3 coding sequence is TGTGCCAGCAGGCATAGGTCTCGGACAGGGGGCTTGAGTGGGGCCAACGTCCTGACTTTC.

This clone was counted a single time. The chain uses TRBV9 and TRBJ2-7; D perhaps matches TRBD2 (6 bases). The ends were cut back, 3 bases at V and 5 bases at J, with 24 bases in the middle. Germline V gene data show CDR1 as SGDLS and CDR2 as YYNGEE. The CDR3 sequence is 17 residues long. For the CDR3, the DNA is TGTGCCAGCAGCGGACCTTCGCGGGGAGTCCCTTCAGACGAGCAGTACTTC. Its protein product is CASSGPSRGVPSDEQYF. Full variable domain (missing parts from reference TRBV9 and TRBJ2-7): DSGVTQTPKHLITATGQRVTLRCSPRSGDLSVYWYQQSLDQGLQFLIQYYNGEERAKGNILERFSAQQFPDLHSELNLSSLELGDSALYFCASSGPSRGVPSDEQYFGPGTRLTVT.

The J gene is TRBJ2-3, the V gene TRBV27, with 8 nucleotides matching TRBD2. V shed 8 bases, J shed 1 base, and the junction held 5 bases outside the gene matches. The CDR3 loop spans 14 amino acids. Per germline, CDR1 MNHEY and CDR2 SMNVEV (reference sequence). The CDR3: CASGPTSGTDTQYF. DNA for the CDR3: TGTGCCAGCGGACCGACTAGCGGCACAGATACGCAGTATTTT.